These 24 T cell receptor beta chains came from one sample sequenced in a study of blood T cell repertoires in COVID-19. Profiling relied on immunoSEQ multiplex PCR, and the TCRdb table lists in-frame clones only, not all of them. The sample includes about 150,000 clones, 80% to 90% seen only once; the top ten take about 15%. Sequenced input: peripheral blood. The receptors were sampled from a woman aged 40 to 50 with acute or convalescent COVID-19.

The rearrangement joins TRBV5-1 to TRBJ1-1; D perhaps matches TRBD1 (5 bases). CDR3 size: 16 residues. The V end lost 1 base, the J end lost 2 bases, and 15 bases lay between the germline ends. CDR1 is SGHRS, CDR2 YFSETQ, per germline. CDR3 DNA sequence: TGCGCCAGCAGCTTGAGGGCGTACGGGGGAAACACTGAAGCTTTCTTT. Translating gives CASSLRAYGGNTEAFF.

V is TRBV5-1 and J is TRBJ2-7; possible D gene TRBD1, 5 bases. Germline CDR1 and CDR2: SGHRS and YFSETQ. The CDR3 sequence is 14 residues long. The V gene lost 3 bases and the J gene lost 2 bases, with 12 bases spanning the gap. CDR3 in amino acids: CASSSRELPYEQYF. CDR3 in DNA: TGCGCCAGCAGCTCCAGGGAATTACCCTACGAGCAGTACTTC.

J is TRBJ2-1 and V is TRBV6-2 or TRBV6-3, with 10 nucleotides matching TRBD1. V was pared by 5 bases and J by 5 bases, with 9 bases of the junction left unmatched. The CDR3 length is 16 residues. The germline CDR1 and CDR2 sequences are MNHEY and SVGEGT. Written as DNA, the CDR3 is TGTGCCAGCAGTAAGACGACAGGGGGCTTACACAATGAGCAGTTCTTC. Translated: CASSKTTGGLHNEQFF.

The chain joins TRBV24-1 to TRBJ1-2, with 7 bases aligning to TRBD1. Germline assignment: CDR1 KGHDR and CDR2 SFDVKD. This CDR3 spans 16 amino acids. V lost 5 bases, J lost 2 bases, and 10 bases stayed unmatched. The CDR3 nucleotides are TGTGCCACCAGTGCCGTCGGACAGGAGGCCAACTATGGCTACACCTTC. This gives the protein CATSAVGQEANYGYTF.

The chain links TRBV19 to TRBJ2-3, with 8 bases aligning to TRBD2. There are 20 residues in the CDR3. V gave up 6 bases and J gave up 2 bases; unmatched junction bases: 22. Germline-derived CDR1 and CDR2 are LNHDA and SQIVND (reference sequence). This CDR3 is CASSEVGPRGGRRHTDTQYF. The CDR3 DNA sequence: TGTGCCAGTAGCGAAGTGGGACCTCGGGGGGGGAGGAGGCACACAGATACGCAGTATTTT.

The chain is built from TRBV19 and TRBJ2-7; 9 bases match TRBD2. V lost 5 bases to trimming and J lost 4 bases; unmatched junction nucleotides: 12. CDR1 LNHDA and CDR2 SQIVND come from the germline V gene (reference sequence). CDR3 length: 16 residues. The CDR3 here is CASSPFSGSVEYEQYF. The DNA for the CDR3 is TGTGCCAGTAGTCCGTTTAGCGGGAGCGTGGAATACGAGCAGTACTTC.

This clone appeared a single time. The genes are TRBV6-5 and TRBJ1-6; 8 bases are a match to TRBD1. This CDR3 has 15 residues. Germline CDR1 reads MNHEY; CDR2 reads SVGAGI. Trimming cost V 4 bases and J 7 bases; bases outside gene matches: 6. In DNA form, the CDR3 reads TGTGCCAGCAGTTGGGTCCGACAGGGGAATTCACCCCTCCACTTT. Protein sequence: CASSWVRQGNSPLHF.

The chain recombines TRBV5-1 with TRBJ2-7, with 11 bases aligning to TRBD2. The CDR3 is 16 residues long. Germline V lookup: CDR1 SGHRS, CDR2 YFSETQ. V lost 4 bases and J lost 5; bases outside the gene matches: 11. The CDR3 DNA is TGCGCCAGCAGCGCAGCCACTAGCGGGAGTTACGACGAGCAGTACTTC. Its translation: CASSAATSGSYDEQYF.

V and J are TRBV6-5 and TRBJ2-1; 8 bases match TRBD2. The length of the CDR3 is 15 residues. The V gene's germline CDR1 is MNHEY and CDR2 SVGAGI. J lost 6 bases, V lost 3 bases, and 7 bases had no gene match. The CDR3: CASSYGTSPTNEQFF. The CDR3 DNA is TGTGCCAGCAGTTATGGGACTAGTCCAACCAATGAGCAGTTCTTC.

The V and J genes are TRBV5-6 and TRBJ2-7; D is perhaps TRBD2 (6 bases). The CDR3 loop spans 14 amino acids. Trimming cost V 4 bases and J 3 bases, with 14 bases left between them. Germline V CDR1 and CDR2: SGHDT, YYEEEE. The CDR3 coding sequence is TGTGCCAGCAGCACCCGGGAGAGCAACTACGAGCAGTACTTC. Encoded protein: CASSTRESNYEQYF.

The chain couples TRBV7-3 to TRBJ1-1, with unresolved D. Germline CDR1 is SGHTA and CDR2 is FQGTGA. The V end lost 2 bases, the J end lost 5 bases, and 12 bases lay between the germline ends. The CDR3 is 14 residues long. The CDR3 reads CASSLGSGGTEAFF. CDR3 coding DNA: TGTGCCAGCAGCTTAGGATCCGGAGGGACTGAAGCTTTCTTT.

The CDR3 bases are TGCGCCAGCAGCTTACTGACAGGGGAAGATTCACCCCTCCACTTT. It specifies CASSLLTGEDSPLHF. V gene TRBV5-1 combines with J gene TRBJ1-6; 8 bases are shared with TRBD1. This CDR3 contains 15 residues. Germline V gene sequence: CDR1 SGHRS, CDR2 YFSETQ. The V gene end was trimmed by 2 bases and the J gene end by 8 bases; junction bases not matched to a gene: 6.

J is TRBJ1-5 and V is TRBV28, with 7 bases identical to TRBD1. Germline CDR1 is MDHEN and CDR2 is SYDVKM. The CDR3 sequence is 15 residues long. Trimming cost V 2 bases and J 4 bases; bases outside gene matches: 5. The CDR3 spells CASSLRDRVNQPQHF. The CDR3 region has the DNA TGTGCCAGCAGTTTACGGGACAGAGTAAATCAGCCCCAGCATTTT.

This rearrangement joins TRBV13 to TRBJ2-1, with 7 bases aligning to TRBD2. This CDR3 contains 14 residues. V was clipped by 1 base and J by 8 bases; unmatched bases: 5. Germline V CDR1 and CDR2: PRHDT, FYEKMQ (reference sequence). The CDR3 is CASSLVGTIHEQFF. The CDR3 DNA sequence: TGTGCCAGCAGCTTAGTTGGGACTATTCATGAGCAGTTCTTC. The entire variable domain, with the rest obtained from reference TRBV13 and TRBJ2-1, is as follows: AAGVIQSPRHLIKEKRETATLKCYPIPRHDTVYWYQQGPGQDPQFLISFYEKMQSDKGSIPDRFSAQQFSDYHSELNMSSLELGDSALYFCASSLVGTIHEQFFGPGTRLTVL.

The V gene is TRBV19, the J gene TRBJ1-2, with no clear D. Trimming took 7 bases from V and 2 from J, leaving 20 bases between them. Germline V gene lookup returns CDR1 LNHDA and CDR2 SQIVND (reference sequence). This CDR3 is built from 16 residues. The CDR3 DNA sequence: TGTGCCAGTACCGATCGCGGGTCGGGGTTAAACTATGGCTACACCTTC. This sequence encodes CASTDRGSGLNYGYTF.

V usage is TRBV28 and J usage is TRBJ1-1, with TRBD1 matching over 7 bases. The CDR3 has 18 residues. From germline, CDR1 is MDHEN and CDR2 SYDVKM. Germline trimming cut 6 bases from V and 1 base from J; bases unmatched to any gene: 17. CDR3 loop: CASSPLVFRGFQNTEAFF. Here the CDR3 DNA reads TGTGCCAGCAGCCCGTTAGTATTCAGGGGGTTTCAGAACACTGAAGCTTTCTTT. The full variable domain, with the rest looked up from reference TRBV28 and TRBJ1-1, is DVKVTQSSRYLVKRTGEKVFLECVQDMDHENMFWYRQDPGLGLRLIYFSYDVKMKEKGDIPEGYSVSREKKERFSLILESASTNQTSMYLCASSPLVFRGFQNTEAFFGQGTRLTVV.

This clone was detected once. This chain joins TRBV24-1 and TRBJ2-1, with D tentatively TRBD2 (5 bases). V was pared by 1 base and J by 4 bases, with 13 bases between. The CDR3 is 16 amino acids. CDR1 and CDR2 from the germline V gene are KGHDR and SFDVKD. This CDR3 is CATSDLDGETYNEQFF. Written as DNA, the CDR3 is TGTGCCACCAGTGATTTAGACGGGGAAACGTACAATGAGCAGTTCTTC.

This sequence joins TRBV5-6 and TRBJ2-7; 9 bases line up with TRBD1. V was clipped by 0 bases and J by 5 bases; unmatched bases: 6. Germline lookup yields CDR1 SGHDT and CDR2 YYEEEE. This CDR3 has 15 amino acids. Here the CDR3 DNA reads TGTGCCAGCAGCTTGGCCACAGGGGGCATCGACGAGCAGTACTTC. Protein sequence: CASSLATGGIDEQYF.

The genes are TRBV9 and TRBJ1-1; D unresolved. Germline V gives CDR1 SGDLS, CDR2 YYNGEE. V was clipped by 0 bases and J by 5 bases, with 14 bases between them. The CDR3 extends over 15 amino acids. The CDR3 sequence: CASSVGNFPGTEAFF. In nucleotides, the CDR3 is TGTGCCAGCAGCGTAGGAAATTTTCCGGGGACTGAAGCTTTCTTT.

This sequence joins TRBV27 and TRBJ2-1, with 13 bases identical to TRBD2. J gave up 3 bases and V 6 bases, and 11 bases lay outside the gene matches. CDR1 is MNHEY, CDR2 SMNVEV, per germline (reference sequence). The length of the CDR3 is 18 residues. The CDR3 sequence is CASRVWERLAGGYNEQFF. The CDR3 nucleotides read TGTGCCAGCAGAGTTTGGGAGCGACTAGCGGGAGGCTACAATGAGCAGTTCTTC.

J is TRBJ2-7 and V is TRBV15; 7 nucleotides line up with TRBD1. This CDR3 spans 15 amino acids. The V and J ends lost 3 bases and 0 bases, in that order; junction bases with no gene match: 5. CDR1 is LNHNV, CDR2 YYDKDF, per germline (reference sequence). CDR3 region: CATSSIRDSSYEQYF. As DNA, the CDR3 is TGTGCCACCAGCAGTATCCGGGACAGCTCCTACGAGCAGTACTTC.

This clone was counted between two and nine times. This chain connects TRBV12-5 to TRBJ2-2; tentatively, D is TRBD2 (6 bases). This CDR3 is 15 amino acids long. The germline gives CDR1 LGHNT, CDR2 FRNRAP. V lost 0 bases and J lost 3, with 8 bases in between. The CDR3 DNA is TGTGCTAGTGGTTTGGTACCGGGGGACACCGGGGAGCTGTTTTTT. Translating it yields CASGLVPGDTGELFF.

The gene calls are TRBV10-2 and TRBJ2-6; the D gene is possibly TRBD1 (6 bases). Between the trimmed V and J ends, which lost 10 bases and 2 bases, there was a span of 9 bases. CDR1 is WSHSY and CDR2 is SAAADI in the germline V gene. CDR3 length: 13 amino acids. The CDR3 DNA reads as TGCGCCACACCAGGGGCTGGGGCCAACGTCCTGACTTTC. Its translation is CATPGAGANVLTF.

CDR3 nucleotide sequence: TGTGCCAGCTGCCGGGACAACAATAATTCACCCCTCCACTTT. It encodes CASCRDNNNSPLHF. This chain uses TRBV2 with TRBJ1-6; tentatively, D is TRBD1 (6 bases). Between the trimmed V and J ends, which lost 8 bases and 5 bases, there was a span of 13 bases. Germline CDR1 and CDR2: SNHLY and FYNNEI. The CDR3 contains 14 residues.